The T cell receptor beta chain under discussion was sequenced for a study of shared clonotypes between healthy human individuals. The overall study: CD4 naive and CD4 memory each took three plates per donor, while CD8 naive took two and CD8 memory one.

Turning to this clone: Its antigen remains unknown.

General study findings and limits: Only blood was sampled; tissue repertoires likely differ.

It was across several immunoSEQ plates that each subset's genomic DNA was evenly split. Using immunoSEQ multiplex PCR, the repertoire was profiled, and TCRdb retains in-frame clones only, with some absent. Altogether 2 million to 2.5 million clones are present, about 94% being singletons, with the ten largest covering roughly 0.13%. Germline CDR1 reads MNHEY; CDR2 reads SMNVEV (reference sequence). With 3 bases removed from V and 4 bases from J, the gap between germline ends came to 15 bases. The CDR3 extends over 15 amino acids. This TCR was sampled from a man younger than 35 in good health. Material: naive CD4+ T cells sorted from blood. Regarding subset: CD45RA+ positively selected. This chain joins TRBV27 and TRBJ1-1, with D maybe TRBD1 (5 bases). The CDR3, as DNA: TGTGCCAGCAGTTTGCTACCAGGGACGGGCACTGAAGCTTTCTTT. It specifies CASSLLPGTGTEAFF.